The rows below give T cell receptor beta chains drawn from one sample of a study of Ad26.COV2.S vaccination and SARS-CoV-2 variants. Using immunoSEQ multiplex PCR, the repertoire was profiled, and TCRdb retains in-frame clones only, with some absent. The sample contains 200,000 to 300,000 clones, around 89% of which appear only once. Sequenced material: peripheral blood, taken in a trial of Ad26.COV2.S vaccine versus placebo. Source of these receptors: a person aged 18-65 years who received the Ad26.COV2.S COVID-19 vaccine or a placebo. The CDR3 runs from the conserved cysteine through the conserved F or W. A D gene is named only where the DNA matches it firmly. For some rows the clone size is stated as once, few or many, or as a class when expanded; others skip it.

clone_size	j_call	d_call	v_call	cdr3_aa	cdr3_nt
once	TRBJ2-7	NA	TRBV6-2/TRBV6-3	CASSGGTEQYF	TGTGCCAGCAGTGGGGGGACCGAGCAGTACTTC
NA	TRBJ2-7	TRBD1	TRBV5-5	CASNTGPGTGPREQYF	TGTGCCAGCAACACGGGCCCCGGGACAGGTCCGAGGGAGCAGTACTTC
NA	TRBJ2-1	NA	TRBV7-9	CASSFGLLSSYNEQFF	TGTGCCAGCAGCTTTGGGCTCCTGAGCTCCTACAATGAGCAGTTCTTC
NA	TRBJ2-3	NA	TRBV2	CASSDYSLLTDTQYF	TGTGCCAGCAGTGACTACAGTCTACTCACAGATACGCAGTATTTT
NA	TRBJ1-1	NA	TRBV29-1	CSVIQGNTEAFF	TGCAGCGTGATACAGGGGAACACTGAAGCTTTCTTT
NA	TRBJ1-2	NA	TRBV4-3	CASSPRATEYGYTF	TGCGCCAGCAGCCCCCGAGCTACAGAGTATGGCTACACCTTC
NA	TRBJ2-7	TRBD1	TRBV10-3	CAIRKDGTGGDEQYF	TGTGCCATCAGGAAGGATGGGACAGGGGGTGATGAGCAGTACTTC
NA	TRBJ2-2	NA	TRBV7-9	CASSSLGGANTGELFF	TGTGCCAGCAGCTCGCTGGGGGGAGCGAACACCGGGGAGCTGTTTTTT
NA	TRBJ2-1	NA	TRBV21-1	CASGTQEASGRKYNEQFF	TGTGCCAGCGGAACGCAAGAGGCTAGCGGGAGGAAGTACAATGAGCAGTTCTTC
once	TRBJ2-7	TRBD2	TRBV4-2	CASSQFLGRSSGSSYEQYF	TGTGCCAGCAGCCAATTTTTGGGGCGGTCTAGCGGGAGTTCCTACGAGCAGTACTTC
NA	TRBJ2-7	NA	TRBV29-1	CSVEDSGSYEQYF	TGCAGCGTTGAAGATAGTGGGTCCTACGAGCAGTACTTC
NA	TRBJ1-1	NA	TRBV3-1/TRBV3-2	CASSQDGGGEAFF	TGTGCCAGCAGCCAAGACGGCGGAGGTGAAGCTTTCTTT
NA	TRBJ2-3	NA	TRBV5-4	CASSSTEADTQYF	TGTGCCAGCAGCTCCACGGAAGCAGATACGCAGTATTTT
NA	TRBJ2-3	NA	TRBV9	CASSAPGLSTDTQYF	TGTGCCAGCAGCGCCCCGGGACTTAGCACAGATACGCAGTATTTT
NA	TRBJ1-5	NA	TRBV21-1	CASSKARAVGGGQPQHF	TGTGCCAGCAGCAAAGCGAGAGCCGTGGGGGGTGGACAGCCCCAGCATTTT
NA	TRBJ2-3	NA	TRBV7-9	CAGEKRRGWATDTQYF	TGTGCCGGAGAAAAGCGGAGAGGGTGGGCAACAGATACGCAGTATTTT
NA	TRBJ1-2	TRBD1	TRBV28	CASSFGQGGSYGYTF	TGTGCCAGCAGTTTCGGGCAGGGGGGGTCCTATGGCTACACCTTC
once	TRBJ2-7	NA	TRBV7-9	CASSLVVGKSYEQYF	TGTGCCAGCAGCTTAGTAGTCGGGAAGTCTTACGAGCAGTACTTC
NA	TRBJ1-5	NA	TRBV19	CASSINSGSNQPQHF	TGTGCCAGTAGTATAAATTCTGGCAGCAATCAGCCCCAGCATTTT
NA	TRBJ1-1	NA	TRBV14	CASSQDVPGNTEAFF	TGTGCCAGCAGCCAAGATGTTCCGGGGAACACTGAAGCTTTCTTT
NA	TRBJ2-4	NA	TRBV6-2/TRBV6-3	CASSYGDSSPTSLAKNIQYF	TGTGCCAGCAGTTACGGCGATAGCAGTCCCACCTCTTTAGCCAAAAACATTCAGTACTTC
once	TRBJ2-7	TRBD2	TRBV27	CASSLYPSGTREQYF	TGTGCCAGCAGTTTATACCCTAGCGGGACCCGCGAGCAGTACTTC